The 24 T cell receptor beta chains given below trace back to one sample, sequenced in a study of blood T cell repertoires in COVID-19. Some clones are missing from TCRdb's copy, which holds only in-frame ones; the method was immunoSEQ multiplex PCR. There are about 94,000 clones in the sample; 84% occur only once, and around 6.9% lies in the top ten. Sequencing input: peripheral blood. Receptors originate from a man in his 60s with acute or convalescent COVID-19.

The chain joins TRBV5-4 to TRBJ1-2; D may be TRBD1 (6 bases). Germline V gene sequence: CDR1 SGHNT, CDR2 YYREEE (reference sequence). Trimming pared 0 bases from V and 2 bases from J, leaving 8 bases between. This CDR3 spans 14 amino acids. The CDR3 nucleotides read TGTGCCAGCAGCTTGGGTGGGGGCAACTATGGCTACACCTTC. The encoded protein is CASSLGGGNYGYTF.

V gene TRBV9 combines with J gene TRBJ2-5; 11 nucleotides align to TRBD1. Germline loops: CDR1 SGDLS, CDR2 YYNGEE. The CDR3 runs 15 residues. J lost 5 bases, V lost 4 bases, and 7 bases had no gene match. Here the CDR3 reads CASSPGTGGRETQYF. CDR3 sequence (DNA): TGTGCCAGCAGCCCCGGGACAGGGGGAAGGGAGACCCAGTACTTC.

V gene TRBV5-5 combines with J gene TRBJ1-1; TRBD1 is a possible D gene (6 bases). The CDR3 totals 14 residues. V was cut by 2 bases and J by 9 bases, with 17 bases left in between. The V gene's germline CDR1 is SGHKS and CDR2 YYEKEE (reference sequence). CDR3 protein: CASSFTGSGGQAFF. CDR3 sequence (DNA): TGTGCCAGCAGCTTTACAGGGTCGGGGGGCCAAGCTTTCTTT.

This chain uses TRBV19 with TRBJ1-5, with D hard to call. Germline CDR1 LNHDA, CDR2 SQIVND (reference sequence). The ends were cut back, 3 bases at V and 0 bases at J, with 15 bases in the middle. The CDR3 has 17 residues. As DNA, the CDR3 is TGTGCCAGTAGTATGGTCAGAAAAGATAATAGCAATCAGCCCCAGCATTTT. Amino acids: CASSMVRKDNSNQPQHF.

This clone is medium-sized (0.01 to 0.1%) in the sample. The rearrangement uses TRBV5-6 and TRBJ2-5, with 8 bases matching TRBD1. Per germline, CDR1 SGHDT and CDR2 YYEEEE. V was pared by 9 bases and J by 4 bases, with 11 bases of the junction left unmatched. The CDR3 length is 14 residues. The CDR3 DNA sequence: TGTGCCACCACGGGACAGGAGACCAGAGAGACCCAGTACTTC. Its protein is CATTGQETRETQYF.

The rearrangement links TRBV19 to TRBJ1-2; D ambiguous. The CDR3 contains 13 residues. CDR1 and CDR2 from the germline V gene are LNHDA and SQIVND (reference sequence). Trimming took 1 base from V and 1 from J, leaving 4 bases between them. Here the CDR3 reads CASSIAGNYGYTF. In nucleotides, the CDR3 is TGTGCCAGTAGTATAGCCGGTAACTATGGCTACACCTTC.

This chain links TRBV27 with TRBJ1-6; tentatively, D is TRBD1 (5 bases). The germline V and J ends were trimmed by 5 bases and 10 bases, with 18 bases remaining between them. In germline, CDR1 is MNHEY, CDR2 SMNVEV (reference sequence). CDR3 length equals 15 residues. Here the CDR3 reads CASSHDGQGISPLHF. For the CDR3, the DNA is TGTGCCAGCAGTCACGACGGGCAGGGAATCTCACCCCTCCACTTT.

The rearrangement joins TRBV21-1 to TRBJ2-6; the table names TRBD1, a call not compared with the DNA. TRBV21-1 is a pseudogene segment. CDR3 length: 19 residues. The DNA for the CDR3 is TGTGCCAGCAGCAAGGGCCGTCTCTACCCGTACTCTGGGGCCAACGTCCTGACTTTC. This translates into CASSKGRLYPYSGANVLTF.

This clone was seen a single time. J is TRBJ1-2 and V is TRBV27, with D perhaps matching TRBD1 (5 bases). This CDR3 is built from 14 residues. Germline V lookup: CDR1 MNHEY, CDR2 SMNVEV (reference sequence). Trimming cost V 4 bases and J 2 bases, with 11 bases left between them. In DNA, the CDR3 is TGTGCCAGCAGTTCGGCAGGGAGGAACTATGGCTACACCTTC. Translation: CASSSAGRNYGYTF.

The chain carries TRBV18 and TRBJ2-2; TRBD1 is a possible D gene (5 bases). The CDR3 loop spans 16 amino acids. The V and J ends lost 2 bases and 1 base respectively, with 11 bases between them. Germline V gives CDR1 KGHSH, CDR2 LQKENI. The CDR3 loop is CASSPRLDRNTGELFF. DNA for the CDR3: TGTGCCAGCTCACCAAGGCTTGACAGGAACACCGGGGAGCTGTTTTTT.

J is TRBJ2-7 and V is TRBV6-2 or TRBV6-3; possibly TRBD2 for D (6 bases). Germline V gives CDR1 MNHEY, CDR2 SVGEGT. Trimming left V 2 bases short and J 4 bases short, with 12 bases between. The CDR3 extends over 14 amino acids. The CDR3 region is CASSYNGGVYEQYF. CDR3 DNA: TGTGCCAGCAGTTACAACGGCGGGGTTTACGAGCAGTACTTC.

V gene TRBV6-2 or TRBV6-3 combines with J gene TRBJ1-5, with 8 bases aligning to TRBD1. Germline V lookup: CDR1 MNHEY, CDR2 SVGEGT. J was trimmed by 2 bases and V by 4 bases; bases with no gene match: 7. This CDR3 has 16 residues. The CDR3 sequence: CASSSRQGSRNQPQHF. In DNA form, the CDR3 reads TGTGCCAGCAGTTCAAGACAGGGGAGTCGCAATCAGCCCCAGCATTTT.

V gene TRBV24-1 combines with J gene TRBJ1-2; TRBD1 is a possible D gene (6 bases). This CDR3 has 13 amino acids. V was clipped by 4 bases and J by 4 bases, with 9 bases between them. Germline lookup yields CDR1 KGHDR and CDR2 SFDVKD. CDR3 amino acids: CATSEDRFYGYTF. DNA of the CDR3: TGTGCCACCAGTGAGGACAGATTCTATGGCTACACCTTC.

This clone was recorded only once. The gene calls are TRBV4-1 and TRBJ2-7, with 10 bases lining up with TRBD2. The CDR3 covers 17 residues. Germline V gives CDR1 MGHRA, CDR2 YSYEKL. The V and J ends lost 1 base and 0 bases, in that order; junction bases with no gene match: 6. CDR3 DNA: TGCGCCAGCAGCCAAGGAGGGAGCGGGGGGGTCTCCTACGAGCAGTACTTC. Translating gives CASSQGGSGGVSYEQYF.

CDR3 DNA sequence: TGCAGCGTTGAAGTAAGCCGGACAGCACCTGGCTACACCTTC. As protein: CSVEVSRTAPGYTF. The chain carries TRBV29-1 and TRBJ1-2, with D possibly matching TRBD1 (6 bases). Germline loops: CDR1 SQVTM, CDR2 ANQGSEA. The CDR3 is made up of 14 amino acids. V was pared by 1 base and J by 7 bases, with 16 bases between.

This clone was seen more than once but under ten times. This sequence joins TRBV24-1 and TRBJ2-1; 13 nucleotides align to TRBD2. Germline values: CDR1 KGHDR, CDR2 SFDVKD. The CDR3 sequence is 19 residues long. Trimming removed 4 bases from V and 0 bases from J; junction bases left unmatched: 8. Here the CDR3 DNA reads TGTGCCACCAGTGACCCGACTAGCGGGGGGTCGAGCTCCTACAATGAGCAGTTCTTC. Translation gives CATSDPTSGGSSSYNEQFF.

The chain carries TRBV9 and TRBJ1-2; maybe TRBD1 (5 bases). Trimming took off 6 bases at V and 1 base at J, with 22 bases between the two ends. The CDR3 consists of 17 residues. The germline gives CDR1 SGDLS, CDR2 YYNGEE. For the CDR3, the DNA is TGTGCCAGCACCCAGGGAGGGGTCCCCTCGCGTAACTATGGCTACACCTTC. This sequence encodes CASTQGGVPSRNYGYTF.

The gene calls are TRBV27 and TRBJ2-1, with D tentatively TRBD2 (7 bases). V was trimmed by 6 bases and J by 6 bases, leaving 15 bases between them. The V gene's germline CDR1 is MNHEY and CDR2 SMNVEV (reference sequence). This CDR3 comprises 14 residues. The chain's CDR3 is CASRPGGRRNEQFF. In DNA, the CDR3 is TGTGCCAGCAGACCGGGGGGCAGGCGCAATGAGCAGTTCTTC.

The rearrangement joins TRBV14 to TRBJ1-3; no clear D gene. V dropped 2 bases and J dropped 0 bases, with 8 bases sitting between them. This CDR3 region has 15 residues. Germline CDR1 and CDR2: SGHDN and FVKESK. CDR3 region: CASSQYGYSGNTIYF. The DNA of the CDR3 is TGTGCCAGCAGCCAATACGGTTACTCTGGAAACACCATATATTTT.

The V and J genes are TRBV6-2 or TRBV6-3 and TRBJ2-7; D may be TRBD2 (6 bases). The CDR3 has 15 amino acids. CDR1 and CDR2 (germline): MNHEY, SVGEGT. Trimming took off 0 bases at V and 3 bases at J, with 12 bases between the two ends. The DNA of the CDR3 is TGTGCCAGCAGTTACTCGCGGGGTGGGGGCTACGAGCAGTACTTC. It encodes CASSYSRGGGYEQYF.

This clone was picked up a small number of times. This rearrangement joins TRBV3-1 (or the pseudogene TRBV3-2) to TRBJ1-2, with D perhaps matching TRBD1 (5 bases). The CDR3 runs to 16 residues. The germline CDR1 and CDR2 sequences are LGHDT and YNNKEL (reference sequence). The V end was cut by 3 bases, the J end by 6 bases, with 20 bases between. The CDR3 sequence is CASSHTQGLGGDGYTF. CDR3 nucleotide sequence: TGTGCCAGCAGCCACACCCAGGGCCTGGGAGGGGATGGCTACACCTTC.

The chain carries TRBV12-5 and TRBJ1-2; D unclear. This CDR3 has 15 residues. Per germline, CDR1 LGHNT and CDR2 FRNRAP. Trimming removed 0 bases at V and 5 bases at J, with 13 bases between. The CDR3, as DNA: TGTGCTAGTGGTTTGGTAGTGGAGCGGGGATATGGCTACACCTTC. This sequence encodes CASGLVVERGYGYTF.

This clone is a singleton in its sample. The CDR3 loop is CASSDLQGGAEAFF. The CDR3 DNA is TGTGCCAGCTCAGATCTCCAGGGTGGCGCTGAAGCTTTCTTT. The J gene is TRBJ1-1, the V gene TRBV18; TRBD1 might be the D (5 bases). The CDR3 consists of 14 residues. Germline V lookup: CDR1 KGHSH, CDR2 LQKENI. V dropped 5 bases and J dropped 6 bases, with 16 bases sitting between them.

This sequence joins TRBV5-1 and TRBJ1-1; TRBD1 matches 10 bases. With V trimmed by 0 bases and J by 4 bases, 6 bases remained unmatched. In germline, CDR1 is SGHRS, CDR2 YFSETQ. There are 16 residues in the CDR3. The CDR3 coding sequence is TGCGCCAGCAGCTTGGCTCCGACAGGGGGCTCCACTGAAGCTTTCTTT. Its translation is CASSLAPTGGSTEAFF. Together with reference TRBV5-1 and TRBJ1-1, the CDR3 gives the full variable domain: KAGVTQTPRYLIKTRGQQVTLSCSPISGHRSVSWYQQTPGQGLQFLFEYFSETQRNKGNFPGRFSGRQFSNSRSEMNVSTLELGDSALYLCASSLAPTGGSTEAFFGQGTRLTVV.